This T cell receptor beta chain was identified in a study of response to subunit inactivated influenza vaccine. General study findings and limits: Few additional T cells are recruited per seasonal influenza vaccination, authors suggested.

This clonotype was counted between two and nine times. The antigen is unknown. TCRdb analysed the RT-PCR reads with MiXCR anew, one entry per CDR3 protein. There are around 530,000 distinct CDR3 sequences in the sample; approximately 12% occur only once, and roughly a tenth lies in the top ten. The receptor was derived from a man between 45 and 60 years old who received an inactivated influenza vaccine. The source material was PBMCs from blood, sampled on the day of vaccination.

The CDR3 sequence: CASSPPGAPKLDEQFF. CDR3 coding DNA: TGTGCCAGCAGTCCCCCCGGGGCCCCGAAGCTCGATGAGCAGTTCTTC. This sequence joins TRBV28 and TRBJ2-1; TRBD1 or TRBD2 may be the D gene (5 bases each). V lost 5 bases to trimming and J lost 8 bases, with 22 bases between them. Germline lookup yields CDR1 MDHEN and CDR2 SYDVKM. This CDR3 is 16 amino acids long.